Below are 12 T cell receptor beta chains sequenced from a single sample in a study of PD-L1 blockade in urothelial cancer. Clones were sequenced by immunoSEQ multiplex PCR, and TCRdb holds only the in-frame ones, with some missing. The data hold 86,000 or so clones, with 85% to 90% observed a single time. Time point described: pretreatment peripheral blood. The sequencing here drew on PBMCs, taken around atezolizumab (anti-PD-L1) treatment. The receptors were sampled from a man aged 55 to 70 with urothelial cancer.

This sequence joins TRBV6-1 and TRBJ2-2; 7 positions agree with TRBD2. Trimming removed 2 bases from V and 2 bases from J; junction bases left unmatched: 11. The CDR3 length is 18 residues. CDR1 is MNHNS, CDR2 SASEGT, per germline. Here the CDR3 DNA reads TGTGCCAGCAGTGAATTCCTTTGGCAGCGGGAAAACACCGGGGAGCTGTTTTTT. Protein product: CASSEFLWQRENTGELFF.

The V call is TRBV4-1, the J call TRBJ1-2; D gene ambiguous. Germline CDR1 reads MGHRA; CDR2 reads YSYEKL. Trimming took off 0 bases at V and 6 bases at J, with 11 bases between the two ends. The CDR3 consists of 14 residues. This CDR3 is CASSQDPRANGYTF. The CDR3 nucleotides are TGCGCCAGCAGCCAAGATCCGAGGGCGAATGGCTACACCTTC.

The chain has TRBV5-6 and TRBJ1-1; D unresolved. The CDR3 has 16 amino acids. The V gene lost 2 bases and the J gene lost 3 bases, with 17 bases spanning the gap. Germline CDR1 reads SGHDT; CDR2 reads YYEEEE. CDR3 sequence (DNA): TGTGCCAGCAGCTTTTTCATTTACGGTACGGACACTGAAGCTTTCTTT. It specifies CASSFFIYGTDTEAFF.

The V gene is TRBV5-1, the J gene TRBJ2-7; 12 bases match TRBD2. Germline V gene lookup returns CDR1 SGHRS and CDR2 YFSETQ. Unmatched junction bases numbered 14, after V lost 4 bases and J lost 9 bases. This CDR3 contains 16 residues. For the CDR3, the DNA is TGCGCCAGCAGCCTAAGGACTAGCGGGGAACCTAGGGTGCAGTACTTC. Translation gives CASSLRTSGEPRVQYF.

This chain links TRBV19 with TRBJ2-1; possibly TRBD2 for D (6 bases). CDR3 size: 11 residues. The V gene lost 9 bases and the J gene lost 14 bases, with 17 bases spanning the gap. The germline V gene has CDR1 LNHDA and CDR2 SQIVND (reference sequence). As DNA, the CDR3 is TGTGCCAGCCACCGCCAGGGACTCAAGTTCTTC. Encoded protein: CASHRQGLKFF.

J is TRBJ2-2 and V is TRBV7-8; D may be TRBD2 (6 bases). V was trimmed by 1 base and J by 7 bases, leaving 13 bases between them. This CDR3 is built from 15 residues. Germline values: CDR1 SGHVS, CDR2 FQNEAQ. CDR3 bases: TGTGCCAGCAGCTTAGTGGGAGAAGCGGGCGGGGAGCTGTTTTTT. Its translation is CASSLVGEAGGELFF.

V and J are TRBV7-2 and TRBJ1-5, with 8 nucleotides matching TRBD1. CDR3 length equals 15 residues. With V trimmed by 4 bases and J by 5 bases, 7 bases remained unmatched. The germline CDR1 and CDR2 sequences are SGHTA and FQGNSA. CDR3 loop: CASSYGQGFHQPQHF. The CDR3 DNA follows: TGTGCCAGCAGCTACGGACAGGGTTTTCATCAGCCCCAGCATTTT.

This clone was seen only once. This chain joins TRBV7-8 and TRBJ1-5; D call uncertain. The CDR3 spans 14 residues. From germline, CDR1 is SGHVS and CDR2 FQNEAQ. V was shortened by 2 bases and J by 0 bases, with 5 bases between the two germline ends. The DNA of the CDR3 is TGTGCCAGCAGCTTACTTCTTAGCAATCAGCCCCAGCATTTT. Its translation is CASSLLLSNQPQHF.

This clone was recorded once. The chain joins TRBV11-1 to TRBJ2-7; possible D gene TRBD1, 6 bases. The germline V gene has CDR1 SGHAT and CDR2 FQDESV (reference sequence). The CDR3 runs to 15 residues. Trimming took 5 bases from V and 2 from J, leaving 16 bases between them. CDR3 loop: CASSTTRQDPYEQYF. CDR3 sequence (DNA): TGTGCCAGCAGCACTACTCGACAGGATCCCTACGAGCAGTACTTC.

This clone was observed once. The CDR3 here is CASSSSLAGEQSTDTQYF. CDR3 DNA: TGTGCCAGCAGCTCAAGCTTAGCCGGCGAGCAGAGCACAGATACGCAGTATTTT. The chain combines TRBV7-9 with TRBJ2-3, with D unresolved. V lost 4 bases to trimming and J lost 0 bases, with 20 bases between them. This CDR3 is built from 18 residues. Germline lookup yields CDR1 SEHNR and CDR2 FQNEAQ (reference sequence).

This clone was recorded once. The V call is TRBV18, the J call TRBJ2-7; D may be TRBD1 (6 bases). The germline CDR1 and CDR2 sequences are KGHSH and LQKENI. The CDR3 is 13 residues long. Trimming shortened V by 3 bases and J by 7 bases, and 13 bases separated the two germline ends. The DNA for the CDR3 is TGTGCCAGCTCACCGGGGGCCTTGGGGGAGCAGTACTTC. It translates to CASSPGALGEQYF.

This chain links TRBV18 with TRBJ2-7; D is unclear. CDR3 length: 13 residues. Germline CDR1 reads KGHSH; CDR2 reads LQKENI. V was trimmed by 6 bases and J by 5 bases, leaving 14 bases between them. The CDR3 DNA sequence: TGTGCCAGCTCTCGCTCGAGTCGCGACGAGCAGTACTTC. Protein: CASSRSSRDEQYF.